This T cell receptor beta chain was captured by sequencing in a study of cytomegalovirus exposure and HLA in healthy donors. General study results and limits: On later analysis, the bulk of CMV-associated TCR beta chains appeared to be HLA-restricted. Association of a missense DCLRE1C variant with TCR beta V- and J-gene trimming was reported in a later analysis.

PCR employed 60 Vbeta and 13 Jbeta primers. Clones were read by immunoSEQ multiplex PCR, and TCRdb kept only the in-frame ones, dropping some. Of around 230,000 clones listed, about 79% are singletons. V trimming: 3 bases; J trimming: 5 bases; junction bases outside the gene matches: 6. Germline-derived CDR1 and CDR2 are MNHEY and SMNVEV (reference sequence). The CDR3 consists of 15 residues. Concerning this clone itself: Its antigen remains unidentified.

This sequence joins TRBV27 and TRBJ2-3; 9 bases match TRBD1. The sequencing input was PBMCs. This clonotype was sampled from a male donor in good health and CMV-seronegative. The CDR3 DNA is TGTGCCAGCAGTTTTGTTACAGGGGGCGGAGATACGCAGTATTTT. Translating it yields CASSFVTGGGDTQYF.